The rows below give T cell receptor beta chains drawn from one sample of a study of blood T cell repertoires in COVID-19. Generated by immunoSEQ multiplex PCR, the TCRdb table keeps only in-frame clones and is missing some. The table records 130,000 or so clones, 88% of them present only once. The source material was peripheral blood. All receptors derive from a human donor in a cohort sampled during active COVID-19. CDR3s include the opening cysteine and the closing phenylalanine or tryptophan.

CDR3 length	V gene	J gene	CDR3 protein
13	TRBV5-5	TRBJ1-1	CASSLDMNTEAFF
15	TRBV9	TRBJ2-5	CASSVDLRGQETQYF
12	TRBV9	TRBJ2-1	CASSVAYTEQFF
15	TRBV21-1	TRBJ2-2	CASSQRGHEHRGAVF
16	TRBV7-7	TRBJ2-2	CASSPTGTGITGELFF
12	TRBV29-1	TRBJ2-7	CSARQGAQEQYF
15	TRBV4-1	TRBJ2-1	CASGGTGGLWNEQFF
16	TRBV11-2	TRBJ2-7	CASSLAGGSGAYEQYF
16	TRBV6-1	TRBJ2-3	CASSGGQGGFRDTQYF
15	TRBV5-1	TRBJ1-1	CASSLAGQSNTEAFF
16	TRBV18	TRBJ2-1	CASSPPGSGASNEQFF
16	TRBV27	TRBJ2-5	CASSSTGRGRQYTQYF
15	TRBV30	TRBJ2-7	CAWSGSGQVSYEQYF
16	TRBV2	TRBJ2-2	CASSEFTGRGTGELFF
16	TRBV2	TRBJ1-4	CASSENPGQGGEKLFF
16	TRBV2	TRBJ1-5	CASSMTIAGDNQPQHF
13	TRBV28	TRBJ1-1	CASSFQGNTEAFF
16	TRBV7-9	TRBJ2-7	CASSLGLPGQGHEQYF
17	TRBV6-4	TRBJ2-3	CASSDSPSSGMGDTQYF
16	TRBV28	TRBJ2-7	CASSLILAEPSYEQYF
15	TRBV28	TRBJ2-1	CASQLLPTGSYEQFF
14	TRBV28	TRBJ2-1	CASSWGTGYNEQFF
18	TRBV11-2	TRBJ2-6	CASSLMRGGRAGANVLTF
15	TRBV2	TRBJ2-3	CASSDRGQGMDTQYF
15	TRBV25-1	TRBJ1-4	CASTSSGATNEKLFF
15	TRBV6-5	TRBJ2-5	CAKIREDRLAGGLYF
15	TRBV7-2	TRBJ2-7	CASSGDLGSSYEQYF
17	TRBV15	TRBJ1-2	CATSSAGTGGGLYGYTF
16	TRBV11-2	TRBJ2-2	CASSARRAEDTGELFF
15	TRBV21-1	TRBJ1-6	CASSKEDARGSPLHF
16	TRBV27	TRBJ2-1	CASSRGSQPPYNEQFF
13	TRBV4-1	TRBJ2-7	CASSHLDFYEQYF
16	TRBV5-1	TRBJ2-3	CASSPGQGALTDTQYF
15	TRBV19	TRBJ2-3	CASSNGGGNTDTQYF
14	TRBV14	TRBJ2-7	CASSPQITGSEQYF
14	TRBV6-5	TRBJ2-7	CASTRAGKPYEQYF
18	TRBV9	TRBJ2-3	CARSGLGGAEFSTDTQYF
13	TRBV28	TRBJ2-7	CASENRVLNEQYF
15	TRBV6-5	TRBJ2-3	CASRALGSSTDTQYF
13	TRBV12-3/TRBV12-4	TRBJ2-5	CASSGTYQETQYF
16	TRBV23-1	TRBJ2-6	CASSQSLRCGANVLTF
14	TRBV3-1/TRBV3-2	TRBJ2-1	CASSLGGRVSEQFF
15	TRBV5-6	TRBJ2-1	CASSLGTGLRDEQFF
15	TRBV2	TRBJ1-1	CASNTQGAFGTEAFF
15	TRBV7-9	TRBJ2-5	CASSRGQGPQETQYF
14	TRBV30	TRBJ1-2	CAWSLRGGDYGYTF
16	TRBV2	TRBJ2-7	CASSAVISGASYEQYF
14	TRBV19	TRBJ1-1	CASSIVQGGTEAFF
16	TRBV7-6	TRBJ2-1	CASSRSRGQKNNEQFF
16	TRBV6-6	TRBJ2-1	CASSSTSGREDNEQFF
15	TRBV7-2	TRBJ2-1	CASSLDRLGYNEQFF
12	TRBV2	TRBJ1-2	CASSEYWEGYTF
14	TRBV19	TRBJ2-3	CASKQESGTDTQYF
13	TRBV12-3/TRBV12-4	TRBJ2-5	CASSLQHQETQYF
15	TRBV18	TRBJ2-1	CASSPRRDYTNEQFF
17	TRBV7-9	TRBJ2-7	CASSDKMTGGEAYEQYF
14	TRBV7-9	TRBJ1-6	CASRPPQGGSPLHF
11	TRBV19	TRBJ2-5	CASLKRKPQYF
15	TRBV5-1	TRBJ2-7	CASSLGTSTLYEQYF